Sequencing of this TCR beta chain was carried out in a study of CD4+ T cells in melanoma. Study findings and constraints: Reportedly, melanoma neoantigen-specific CD4+ T cells showed varied differentiation states.

Comment on this clone: The antigen remains unidentified.

The protocol was immunoSEQ multiplex PCR, while the TCRdb copy is restricted to in-frame clones and leaves out a portion. The profile covers some 120,000 clones, with around 92% appearing a single time and roughly 3.1% taken by the ten largest. Germline V gene data show CDR1 as SNHLY and CDR2 as FYNNEI. V lost 7 bases to trimming and J lost 6 bases; unmatched junction nucleotides: 7. The CDR3 spans 13 residues. This TCR was recovered from a human donor with melanoma. Sequences were obtained from peripheral blood. The rearrangement joins TRBV2 to TRBJ2-3, with 7 bases fitting TRBD2. The CDR3 sequence: CASNKGAGDTQYF. The CDR3 region has the DNA TGTGCCAGCAATAAGGGAGCGGGGGATACGCAGTATTTT.